This T cell receptor (beta chain) is drawn from a study of blood T cell repertoires in COVID-19. Study-wide background: The United States, Italy and Spain were the sources of the acute and convalescent COVID-19 samples. Nucleic acid was either cDNA or gDNA, and it came from T cells, B-cell-depleted T cells, or PBMCs.

As handled by the study authors: Nucleated cell number was recorded as an estimate derived from reference gene primer amplification. The protocol was immunoSEQ multiplex PCR, while the TCRdb copy is restricted to in-frame clones and leaves out a portion. The DNA was the basis for D and trimming; V, J and clone size are from that table. The sample shows tens of thousands of clones, just under 85% of them seen only once. Trimming took 4 bases from V and 2 from J, leaving 12 bases between them. CDR1 is SGHNT and CDR2 is YYREEE in the germline V gene (reference sequence). CDR3 length: 14 residues. The sample comprised peripheral blood. The chain couples TRBV5-4 to TRBJ1-2, with D maybe TRBD1 (6 bases). This TCR was recovered from a man aged 65 to 85 with acute or convalescent COVID-19. Here the CDR3 reads CASSPGGANYGYTF. The CDR3, as DNA: TGTGCCAGCAGCCCCGGGGGGGCAAACTATGGCTACACCTTC.